This note documents a single TCR beta chain sequence. In TCRdb, the 5' RACE reads were re-called with MiXCR into one record per CDR3 protein. The table lists roughly 75,000 distinct CDR3 sequences, about an eighth of them singletons. The record originates from a study of spatial heterogeneity in lung cancer. Study-wide context: Unique TCR and UMI combinations averaged more than ten appearances each in raw reads.

Regarding time point: sample taken at primary tumor resection. Without sorting, whole RNA was sequenced from tumor, nontumor lung or frozen PBMC. CDR3 length: 12 residues. Deletions cut 3 bases from V and 7 bases from J, with 13 bases between. The germline V gene encodes CDR1 DFQATT and CDR2 SNEGSKA (reference sequence). Sequences were derived from PBMCs, sampled at surgery. The sequence was collected from a male donor with early-stage non-small cell lung cancer. The rearrangement uses TRBV20-1 and TRBJ2-7; perhaps D is TRBD1 or TRBD2 (5 bases each). The CDR3 bases are TGCAGTGCTAGGGGACCCTGGGTTGAGCAGTACTTC. It codes for CSARGPWVEQYF.